This T cell receptor beta chain was observed in a study of cytomegalovirus exposure and HLA in healthy donors. Study as a whole: The same platform was used for the 130 or so validation repertoires as for the roughly 730 first-cohort repertoires, as reported in a later analysis.

This table comes from immunoSEQ multiplex PCR, and its TCRdb copy is limited to in-frame clones, with some not included. The sample yields about 260,000 clones, less than 95% seen once. Study conclusions and caveats: Some TCR beta chains (164 of them) were listed as cytomegalovirus-associated. Clusters of TCRs from the first cohort tended to co-occur in the 100 to 150 validation repertoires (as a later analysis found). Per published reports, the classifier diagnosed cytomegalovirus status with high specificity and sensitivity.

To note about this clone: Its antigen is currently unknown.

The sequence came from a woman under 40 in good health and CMV-seronegative. Material for sequencing was PBMCs.

CDR3 coding DNA: TGTGCCAGCAGCTTATCGCAGGGCCGTGAAAAACTGTTTTTT. It is translated as CASSLSQGREKLFF. V gene TRBV7-9 combines with J gene TRBJ1-4, with a weak D call TRBD1 (5 bases). V was trimmed by 2 bases and J by 7 bases, leaving 11 bases between them. Germline V gene lookup returns CDR1 SEHNR and CDR2 FQNEAQ (reference sequence). This CDR3 is built from 14 residues.